Reported below is one T cell receptor (beta chain). What it recognizes is unknown. These data come from a study of PD-L1 blockade in urothelial cancer. Study in general: Patients took up atezolizumab in the mid-2010s at 1,200 mg intravenously every 3 weeks. Blood gave a median about 140,000 T cells. Most of the 29 patients were men with bladder-origin urothelial cancer.

Whole-study findings and limits: Better survival was predicted when blood TCR clonality before treatment fell below the median.

CDR1 is MNHEY and CDR2 is SMNVEV in the germline V gene (reference sequence). V lost 5 bases and J lost 2; bases outside the gene matches: 5. CDR3 length: 14 residues. Regarding time point: pretreatment peripheral blood. Data came from immunoSEQ multiplex PCR; TCRdb stores just in-frame clones and leaves some out. The sample yields more than 75,000 clones, less than 90% seen once. This TCR derives from a man between 60 and 75 years old with urothelial cancer. The sample was PBMCs, taken around atezolizumab (anti-PD-L1) treatment. The chain uses TRBV27 and TRBJ2-7, with 8 positions matching TRBD2. CDR3 sequence: CASSATSATYEQYF. Here the CDR3 DNA reads TGTGCCAGCAGTGCGACTAGCGCCACCTACGAGCAGTACTTC.